The clone carrying this T cell receptor (beta chain) was picked up one time. Repertoires were generated with immunoSEQ multiplex PCR, while TCRdb's copy carries only in-frame clones and drops some. The table shows about 1 million clones, with more than 60% occurring only once. This record belongs to a study of shared clonotypes between healthy human individuals. Germline CDR1 and CDR2: SGHAT and FQNNGV. The CDR3 loop spans 14 amino acids. V dropped 4 bases and J dropped 4 bases, with 14 bases sitting between them. The rearrangement uses TRBV11-2 and TRBJ2-7; D is unresolved. This TCR derives from a man aged 18 to 35 in good health. Sequenced sample: memory CD4+ T cells sorted from blood. The subset here: CD45RA-negative fraction. The DNA for the CDR3 is TGTGCCAGCAGCTCAAGGACCCTCGGGTACGAGCAGTACTTC. The encoded protein is CASSSRTLGYEQYF.